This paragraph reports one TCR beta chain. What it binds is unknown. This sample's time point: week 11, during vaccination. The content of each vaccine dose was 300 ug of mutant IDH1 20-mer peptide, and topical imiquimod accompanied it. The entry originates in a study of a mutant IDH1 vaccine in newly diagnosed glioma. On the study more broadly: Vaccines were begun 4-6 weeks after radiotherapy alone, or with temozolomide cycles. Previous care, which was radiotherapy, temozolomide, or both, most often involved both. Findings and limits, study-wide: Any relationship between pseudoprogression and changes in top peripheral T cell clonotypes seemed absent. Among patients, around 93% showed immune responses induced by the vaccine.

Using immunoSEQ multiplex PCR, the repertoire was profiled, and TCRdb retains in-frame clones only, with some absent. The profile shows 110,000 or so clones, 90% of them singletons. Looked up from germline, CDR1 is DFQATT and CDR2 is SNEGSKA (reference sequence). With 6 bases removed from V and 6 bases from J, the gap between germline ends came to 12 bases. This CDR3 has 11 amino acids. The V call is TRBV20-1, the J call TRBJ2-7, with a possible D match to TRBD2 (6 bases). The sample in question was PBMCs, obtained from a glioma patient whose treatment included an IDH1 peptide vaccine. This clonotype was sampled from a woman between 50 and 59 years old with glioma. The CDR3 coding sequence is TGCAGTGCAACTGGGGGGTTCGAGCAGTACTTC. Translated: CSATGGFEQYF.